The 15 T cell receptor beta chains below all came from one sample that was sequenced in a study of cytomegalovirus exposure and HLA in healthy donors. Vbeta (60) and Jbeta (13) primers were used in the PCR. TCRdb's copy holds only in-frame clones and misses some; the assay was immunoSEQ multiplex PCR. The repertoire table contains some 120,000 clones. The source material was PBMCs. The receptors were sampled from a young man in good health and CMV-seronegative.

The V call is TRBV9, the J call TRBJ2-3; D perhaps matches TRBD1 (6 bases). This CDR3 has 16 residues. Trimming left V 4 bases short and J 3 bases short, with 18 bases between. CDR1 and CDR2 from the germline V gene are SGDLS and YYNGEE. CDR3 in amino acids: CASSPVWGLPTDTQYF. The CDR3 DNA reads as TGTGCCAGCAGCCCTGTTTGGGGGCTGCCAACAGATACGCAGTATTTT. Together with reference TRBV9 and TRBJ2-3, the CDR3 gives the full variable domain: DSGVTQTPKHLITATGQRVTLRCSPRSGDLSVYWYQQSLDQGLQFLIQYYNGEERAKGNILERFSAQQFPDLHSELNLSSLELGDSALYFCASSPVWGLPTDTQYFGPGTRLTVL.

The CDR3 sequence is CASSVGLRREQYF. In DNA form, the CDR3 reads TGTGCCAGCAGCGTAGGGTTGAGGCGGGAGCAGTACTTC. The genes are TRBV9 and TRBJ2-7; D uncertain. This CDR3 spans 13 amino acids. The V gene's germline CDR1 is SGDLS and CDR2 YYNGEE. V shed 0 bases and J shed 7 bases, with 11 bases lying between them. Combining the CDR3 with reference TRBV9 and TRBJ2-7 gives the whole variable domain DSGVTQTPKHLITATGQRVTLRCSPRSGDLSVYWYQQSLDQGLQFLIQYYNGEERAKGNILERFSAQQFPDLHSELNLSSLELGDSALYFCASSVGLRREQYFGPGTRLTVT.

V usage is TRBV28 and J usage is TRBJ2-5; D is possibly TRBD1 (7 bases). The V gene's germline CDR1 is MDHEN and CDR2 SYDVKM. Trimming took off 7 bases at V and 4 bases at J, with 10 bases between the two ends. The CDR3 spans 12 residues. CDR3 sequence: CASTGGGETQYF. CDR3 sequence (DNA): TGTGCCAGCACAGGGGGAGGAGAGACCCAGTACTTC.

The chain recombines TRBV5-1 with TRBJ1-1, with TRBD1 as a possible D gene (5 bases). This CDR3 spans 15 amino acids. CDR1 is SGHRS and CDR2 is YFSETQ in the germline V gene. V was shortened by 0 bases and J by 4 bases, with 13 bases between the two germline ends. The DNA for the CDR3 is TGCGCCAGCAGCTTGGTCGGGGGGAGAAGCACTGAAGCTTTCTTT. Translated, it gives CASSLVGGRSTEAFF.

The V call is TRBV5-1, the J call TRBJ1-2; TRBD1 might be the D (6 bases). This CDR3 region has 15 residues. CDR1 and CDR2 (germline): SGHRS, YFSETQ. Trimming cost V 0 bases and J 3 bases, with 12 bases left between them. The CDR3 nucleotides are TGCGCCAGCAGCTTGGCCGACGCAGGGGACTATGGCTACACCTTC. Encoded protein: CASSLADAGDYGYTF.

The chain is built from TRBV6-1 and TRBJ1-5; no clear D. The CDR3 runs to 13 residues. V dropped 8 bases and J dropped 7 bases, with 15 bases sitting between them. The germline V gene encodes CDR1 MNHNS and CDR2 SASEGT. CDR3 protein: CASLLGRNQPQHF. Written as DNA, the CDR3 is TGTGCCAGCCTCCTCGGGAGAAACCAGCCCCAGCATTTT.

The DNA of the CDR3 is TGTGCCAGCGGGGGGAGCACTGAAGCTTTCTTT. This codes for CASGGSTEAFF. V gene TRBV9 combines with J gene TRBJ1-1; the D gene is possibly TRBD1 (5 bases). The germline V and J ends were trimmed by 7 bases and 4 bases, with 8 bases remaining between them. The CDR3 spans 11 residues. Germline CDR1 reads SGDLS; CDR2 reads YYNGEE.

The gene calls are TRBV5-1 and TRBJ1-2; 9 nucleotides line up with TRBD1. Trimming took 4 bases from V and 4 from J; bases not matched to a gene: 11. Germline-derived CDR1 and CDR2 are SGHRS and YFSETQ. The CDR3 is 16 residues long. CDR3 in amino acids: CASSGSQGATAYGYTF. CDR3 nucleotide sequence: TGCGCCAGCAGCGGGTCACAGGGGGCGACGGCCTATGGCTACACCTTC.

CDR3 sequence reads: CASSSPSGGEDNEQFF. The CDR3 bases are TGTGCCAGCAGCTCCCCTAGCGGGGGGGAGGACAATGAGCAGTTCTTC. V is TRBV7-9 and J is TRBJ2-7; 12 positions agree with TRBD2. With the DNA end fitting TRBJ2-1 better, the J assignment may be wrong. The CDR3 has 16 residues. The germline V gene has CDR1 SEHNR and CDR2 FQNEAQ (reference sequence).

The V call is TRBV30, the J call TRBJ1-1; 9 nucleotides align to TRBD1. The CDR3 runs to 13 residues. Looked up from germline, CDR1 is GTSNPN and CDR2 is SVGIG (reference sequence). V lost 7 bases to trimming and J lost 5 bases; unmatched junction nucleotides: 8. CDR3 in DNA: TGTGCCTCTTACAGGGGGCAAACGACTGAAGCTTTCTTT. This encodes CASYRGQTTEAFF. The whole variable domain, filled in from reference TRBV30 and TRBJ1-1, reads SQTIHQWPATLVQPVGSPLSLECTVEGTSNPNLYWYRQAAGRGLQLLFYSVGIGQISSEVPQNLSASRPQDRQFILSSKKLLLSDSGFYLCASYRGQTTEAFFGQGTRLTVV.

The V gene is TRBV19, the J gene TRBJ2-5; 7 bases match TRBD2. This CDR3 region has 15 residues. CDR1 and CDR2 (germline): LNHDA, SQIVND (reference sequence). The junction had 12 bases not matched to a gene; V was cut back by 6 bases and J by 5 bases. CDR3 coding DNA: TGTGCCAGTAGAGACCAGGCCGTCGGGGGGGAGACCCAGTACTTC. This codes for CASRDQAVGGETQYF.

The V and J genes are TRBV2 and TRBJ2-7; D is uncertain. Trimming cost V 7 bases and J 2 bases, with 15 bases left between them. Germline assignment: CDR1 SNHLY and CDR2 FYNNEI. The CDR3 is made up of 14 amino acids. CDR3 region: CASKVALTPYEQYF. For the CDR3, the DNA is TGTGCCAGCAAGGTAGCTCTAACCCCCTACGAGCAGTACTTC.

The rearrangement uses TRBV5-1 and TRBJ1-2; weak D call: TRBD1 (5 bases). The CDR3 contains 14 residues. Trimming stripped 2 bases from V and 3 bases from J, with 11 bases between. Germline V gene data show CDR1 as SGHRS and CDR2 as YFSETQ. CDR3 sequence: CASSLEGRDYGYTF. For the CDR3, the DNA is TGCGCCAGCAGCTTAGAGGGGAGGGACTATGGCTACACCTTC.

This sequence joins TRBV7-9 and TRBJ1-2, with TRBD1 identical over 11 bases. Trimming took 5 bases from V and 3 from J; bases not matched to a gene: 5. CDR3 length equals 15 residues. Per the germline V gene, CDR1 is SEHNR and CDR2 is FQNEAQ (reference sequence). The CDR3 region is CASSQDRGRDYGYTF. The CDR3 region has the DNA TGTGCCAGCAGCCAGGACAGGGGGCGCGACTATGGCTACACCTTC.

The V call is TRBV5-1, the J call TRBJ2-1, with 8 bases aligning to TRBD2. The CDR3 has 15 residues. CDR1 SGHRS and CDR2 YFSETQ come from the germline V gene. V lost 0 bases to trimming and J lost 8 bases; unmatched junction nucleotides: 7. CDR3 region: CASSLGGTSRDEQFF. The CDR3 nucleotides are TGCGCCAGCAGCTTGGGTGGGACTAGTCGCGATGAGCAGTTCTTC.